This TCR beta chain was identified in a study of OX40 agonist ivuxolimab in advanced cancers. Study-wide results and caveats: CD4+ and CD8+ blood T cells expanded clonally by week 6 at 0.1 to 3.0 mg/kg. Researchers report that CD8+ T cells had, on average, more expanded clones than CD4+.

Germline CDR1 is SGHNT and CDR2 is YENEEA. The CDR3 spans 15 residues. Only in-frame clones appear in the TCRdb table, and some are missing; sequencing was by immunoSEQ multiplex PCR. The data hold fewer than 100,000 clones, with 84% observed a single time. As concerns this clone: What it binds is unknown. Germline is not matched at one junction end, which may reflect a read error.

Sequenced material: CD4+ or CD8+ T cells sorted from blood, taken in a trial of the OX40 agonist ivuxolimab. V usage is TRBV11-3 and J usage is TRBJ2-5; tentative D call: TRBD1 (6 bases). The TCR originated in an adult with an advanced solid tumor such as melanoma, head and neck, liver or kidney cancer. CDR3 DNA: TGTGCCAGCAGCTTGGCCCAAGGACAGAAAGAGACCCAATACTTC. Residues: CASSLAQGQKETQYF.